The next 11 T cell receptor beta chains were all read from a single sample in a study of shared clonotypes between healthy human individuals. Clones were sequenced by immunoSEQ multiplex PCR, and TCRdb holds only the in-frame ones, with some missing. Here the sample spans roughly 2.4 million clones, around 95% being singletons. Sequencing used naive CD4+ T cells sorted from blood. Subset: CD45RA+ positively selected. The receptors were sampled from a man younger than 30 in good health.

This sequence joins TRBV15 and TRBJ2-3; 9 nucleotides line up with TRBD2. The CDR3 has 16 residues. The germline gives CDR1 LNHNV, CDR2 YYDKDF (reference sequence). After removal of 2 bases from V and 4 bases from J, the junction contained 7 bases not matched to a gene. The CDR3 DNA reads TGTGCCACCAGCAGAATGGGCGGGGGGGCGGCAGATACGCAGTATTTT. Translation gives CATSRMGGGAADTQYF.

The rearrangement joins TRBV20-1 to TRBJ2-7, with 9 bases lining up with TRBD2. Trimming at V came to 7 bases and at J to 4 bases, leaving 2 bases not matched to a gene. The CDR3 runs to 11 residues. The germline CDR1 and CDR2 sequences are DFQATT and SNEGSKA (reference sequence). The CDR3 spells CSGLAGYEQYF. As DNA, the CDR3 is TGCAGTGGCCTAGCGGGGTACGAGCAGTACTTC.

V and J are TRBV11-2 and TRBJ2-7; no clear D. Per the germline V gene, CDR1 is SGHAT and CDR2 is FQNNGV. The CDR3 loop spans 15 amino acids. Trimming left V 3 bases short and J 2 bases short, with 14 bases between. The CDR3 DNA reads as TGTGCCAGCAGCTTCAGGAGCTTTCAAACCTACGAGCAGTACTTC. It specifies CASSFRSFQTYEQYF.

The V gene is TRBV28, the J gene TRBJ2-3; weak D call: TRBD2 (5 bases). Trimming shortened V by 7 bases and J by 6 bases, and 8 bases separated the two germline ends. CDR1 is MDHEN and CDR2 is SYDVKM in the germline V gene. CDR3 length equals 11 residues. CDR3 sequence: CASKASDTQYF. The CDR3 bases are TGTGCCAGCAAGGCTAGCGATACGCAGTATTTT.

The chain is built from TRBV25-1 and TRBJ2-5, with D perhaps TRBD2 (6 bases). The germline gives CDR1 MGHDK, CDR2 SYGVNS. The germline V and J ends were trimmed by 5 bases and 2 bases, with 24 bases remaining between them. This CDR3 region has 18 residues. The CDR3 reads CASSSPLGGTDSQETQYF. The CDR3 region has the DNA TGTGCCAGCAGTAGCCCCCTCGGGGGAACAGACTCACAAGAGACCCAGTACTTC.

The V call is TRBV11-3, the J call TRBJ1-1; no firm D call. This CDR3 spans 13 amino acids. V lost 3 bases and J 1 base, leaving 6 bases between the germline ends. Germline assignment: CDR1 SGHNT and CDR2 YENEEA. The CDR3 nucleotides read TGTGCCAGCAGCTTCAGCAGGAACACTGAAGCTTTCTTT. Protein product: CASSFSRNTEAFF.

This clone has only one observation. Distinct nucleotide sequences in the sample also encode this CDR3. The chain recombines TRBV6-5 with TRBJ1-1; D gene ambiguous. Between the trimmed V and J ends, which lost 2 bases and 2 bases, there was a span of 6 bases. Germline V gives CDR1 MNHEY, CDR2 SVGAGI. This CDR3 region has 13 residues. CDR3 protein: CASSYGRNTEAFF. CDR3 nucleotides: TGTGCCAGCAGTTACGGCAGAAACACTGAAGCTTTCTTT.

Comments on this clone: The sample contains more than one DNA sequence encoding this CDR3. The CDR3 region has the DNA TGCAGCGTTCGGGACAGCAATCAGCCCCAGCATTTT. It encodes CSVRDSNQPQHF. J is TRBJ1-5 and V is TRBV29-1; perhaps TRBD1 as D (5 bases). CDR3 length: 12 amino acids. V lost 5 bases and J lost 1, with 6 bases in between. CDR1 SQVTM and CDR2 ANQGSEA come from the germline V gene.

This clone was recorded only once. The rearrangement links TRBV19 to TRBJ1-1; D gene uncertain. V lost 8 bases and J lost 1, with 23 bases in between. The CDR3 is 17 residues long. Looked up from germline, CDR1 is LNHDA and CDR2 is SQIVND (reference sequence). Here the CDR3 reads CASRRKGVDLANTEAFF. The CDR3 bases are TGTGCCAGTCGTAGAAAGGGCGTCGATTTGGCGAACACTGAAGCTTTCTTT.

The chain joins TRBV2 to TRBJ2-2; tentatively, D is TRBD2 (5 bases). V gave up 3 bases and J gave up 3 bases, with 8 bases separating them. The CDR3 spans 14 residues. From germline, CDR1 is SNHLY and CDR2 FYNNEI. The CDR3 loop is CASSEDFYTGELFF. The DNA for the CDR3 is TGTGCCAGCAGTGAGGACTTCTACACCGGGGAGCTGTTTTTT.

The chain employs TRBV2 and TRBJ2-1; D gene unclear. Germline CDR1 is SNHLY and CDR2 is FYNNEI. Trimming took 2 bases from V and 3 from J, leaving 11 bases between them. This CDR3 is built from 15 residues. CDR3 loop: CASSESSQIYNEQFF. CDR3 sequence (DNA): TGTGCCAGCAGTGAATCGAGTCAGATCTACAATGAGCAGTTCTTC. Drawing the rest from reference TRBV2 and TRBJ2-1, the complete variable domain is EPEVTQTPSHQVTQMGQEVILRCVPISNHLYFYWYRQILGQKVEFLVSFYNNEISEKSEIFDDQFSVERPDGSNFTLKIRSTKLEDSAMYFCASSESSQIYNEQFFGPGTRLTVL.